These 3 T cell receptor beta chains originate from one sample sequenced in a study of shared clonotypes between healthy human individuals. Produced via immunoSEQ multiplex PCR; TCRdb's table is partial and in-frame only. The sample records some 490,000 clones, 81% being singletons. The sequenced sample was PBMCs. These receptors all stem from a middle-aged woman in good health. Some clones in this sample may be carry-over from other donors' samples.

Only one count was recorded for this clone. J is TRBJ2-7 and V is TRBV30; the match to TRBD2 covers 10 bases. The V gene's germline CDR1 is GTSNPN and CDR2 SVGIG (reference sequence). CDR3 length: 14 amino acids. The V segment lost 4 bases and the J segment 0 bases; nucleotides outside the gene matches: 3. In DNA form, the CDR3 reads TGTGCCTGGAAAAGCGGGAGGGGCTCCTACGAGCAGTACTTC. Translating it yields CAWKSGRGSYEQYF.

The rearrangement uses TRBV11-2 and TRBJ2-7, with no clear D. Trimming removed 4 bases from V and 0 bases from J, with 10 bases in between. CDR1 is SGHAT and CDR2 is FQNNGV in the germline V gene. This CDR3 is built from 14 residues. CDR3 region: CASSSGGYSYEQYF. DNA of the CDR3: TGTGCCAGCAGCTCTGGTGGTTACTCCTACGAGCAGTACTTC.

The chain joins TRBV5-1 to TRBJ2-7; the match to TRBD1 covers 7 bases. With 5 bases clipped from V and 2 bases from J, the junction kept 4 bases outside the gene matches. Germline V lookup: CDR1 SGHRS, CDR2 YFSETQ. The CDR3 runs to 13 residues. The CDR3 loop is CASRRTGTYEQYF. The DNA for the CDR3 is TGCGCCAGCAGACGGACAGGAACCTACGAGCAGTACTTC. Full variable domain (missing parts from reference TRBV5-1 and TRBJ2-7): KAGVTQTPRYLIKTRGQQVTLSCSPISGHRSVSWYQQTPGQGLQFLFEYFSETQRNKGNFPGRFSGRQFSNSRSEMNVSTLELGDSALYLCASRRTGTYEQYFGPGTRLTVT.